The 32 T cell receptor beta chains listed next were all sequenced from one sample in a study of vaccination and CD4 T cells after COVID-19. This sample's time point: late sampling 161 to 241 days after vaccination in a few convalescent patients. The treatment: approximately nine-day PBMC culture with coronavirus spike peptide pools or control peptides (ViraFEST assay). Cultured CD4+ T cell DNA underwent sequencing with the Oncomine TCR Beta short-read assay. TCRdb reprocessed the PCR reads with MiXCR, giving one entry per CDR3 protein. The sample has 20,000 to 25,000 distinct CDR3 sequences, roughly 50% seen once. Their recognized antigens are unknown. The material was CD4+ T cells from blood, cultured in vitro, obtained about 7 months after SARS-CoV-2 vaccination. The receptor set was obtained from a human donor who had recovered from COVID-19.

This clonotype was found a few times. The chain is built from TRBV6-1 and TRBJ2-7; D might be TRBD1 or TRBD2, each matching 7 bases. Deletions cut 7 bases from V and 3 bases from J, with 19 bases between. The CDR3 totals 15 residues. The germline gives CDR1 MNHNS, CDR2 SASEGT. DNA of the CDR3: TGTGCCAGCACCCCAGGGGGGGCAGGGATCTACGAGCAGTACTTC. As protein: CASTPGGAGIYEQYF.

This clonotype was recorded a few times. This chain links TRBV7-8 with TRBJ2-1; 9 positions agree with TRBD2. With 2 bases clipped from V and 6 bases from J, the junction kept 5 bases outside the gene matches. This CDR3 has 15 amino acids. Per germline, CDR1 SGHVS and CDR2 FQNEAQ. This CDR3 is CASSLYLAGFNEQFF. The DNA for the CDR3 is TGTGCCAGCAGCTTATATCTAGCGGGGTTCAATGAGCAGTTCTTC.

The chain carries TRBV27 and TRBJ2-7; D may be TRBD2 (5 bases). The V end was cut by 2 bases, the J end by 7 bases, with 18 bases between. Germline assignment: CDR1 MNHEY and CDR2 SMNVEV (reference sequence). This CDR3 comprises 15 residues. CDR3 residues: CASSLQAARRGEQYF. The CDR3 DNA reads TGTGCCAGCAGTTTACAAGCTGCACGTCGAGGGGAGCAGTACTTC.

This clonotype was counted once. The rearrangement links TRBV12-3 or TRBV12-4 to TRBJ2-7; TRBD2 aligns across 10 bases. This CDR3 comprises 13 residues. With V trimmed by 6 bases and J by 7 bases, 6 bases remained unmatched. CDR3 in DNA: TGTGCCAGCAGGGCCAGCGGGAGGGGGGAGCAGTACTTC. As protein: CASRASGRGEQYF.

This clonotype was seen a few times. This chain connects TRBV7-2 to TRBJ2-7, with 7 bases matching TRBD2. The CDR3 sequence is 14 residues long. Germline V gene sequence: CDR1 SGHTA, CDR2 FQGNSA. J gave up 0 bases and V 5 bases, and 4 bases lay outside the gene matches. The CDR3 reads CASSPSGSSYEQYF. DNA of the CDR3: TGTGCCAGCAGCCCTAGCGGATCCTCCTACGAGCAGTACTTC.

J is TRBJ1-2 and V is TRBV7-3, with D hard to call. This CDR3 has 14 residues. Trimming took 0 bases from V and 8 from J, leaving 13 bases between them. CDR1 SGHTA and CDR2 FQGTGA come from the germline V gene. The CDR3 DNA reads TGTGCCAGCAGCTTAACGCCTCTTGATGGCGGCTACACCTTC. Translating gives CASSLTPLDGGYTF.

This clonotype showed up just a few times. V gene TRBV20-1 combines with J gene TRBJ2-3; D is uncertain. The CDR3 has 11 residues. Trimming removed 3 bases at V and 3 bases at J, with 4 bases between. Germline V gene sequence: CDR1 DFQATT, CDR2 SNEGSKA (reference sequence). Here the CDR3 reads CSASRTDTQYF. CDR3 coding DNA: TGCAGTGCTAGTCGGACAGATACGCAGTATTTT.

The rearrangement uses TRBV19 and TRBJ2-6; 7 nucleotides agree with TRBD1. The V gene end was trimmed by 6 bases and the J gene end by 2 bases; junction bases not matched to a gene: 4. In germline, CDR1 is LNHDA, CDR2 SQIVND (reference sequence). The CDR3 runs 15 residues. The CDR3 sequence is CASRLTGAGANVLTF. CDR3 nucleotide sequence: TGTGCCAGTAGACTTACAGGGGCTGGGGCCAACGTCCTGACTTTC.

Only one count was recorded for this clonotype. The chain has TRBV7-9 and TRBJ2-7; a weak D match, TRBD1 (5 bases). Trimming stripped 2 bases from V and 2 bases from J, with 10 bases between. The CDR3 extends over 14 amino acids. Germline V lookup: CDR1 SEHNR, CDR2 FQNEAQ (reference sequence). As DNA, the CDR3 is TGTGCCAGCAGCTTAATGCAAGGGGCCTACGAGCAGTACTTC. Protein product: CASSLMQGAYEQYF.

This rearrangement joins TRBV20-1 to TRBJ2-5; 9 bases fit TRBD1. This CDR3 has 15 amino acids. Unmatched junction bases numbered 10, after V lost 3 bases and J lost 5 bases. The germline CDR1 and CDR2 sequences are DFQATT and SNEGSKA (reference sequence). In nucleotides, the CDR3 is TGCAGTGCTAGTACTCTGGACAGGGGAGGGGAGACCCAGTACTTC. Its translation: CSASTLDRGGETQYF.

The chain's CDR3 is CSASRGRGEAFF. CDR3 in DNA: TGCAGTGCTAGTAGGGGTCGGGGTGAAGCTTTCTTT. The chain is built from TRBV20-1 and TRBJ1-1, with TRBD1 as a possible D gene (5 bases). CDR1 and CDR2 from the germline V gene are DFQATT and SNEGSKA (reference sequence). The CDR3 totals 12 residues. With 3 bases removed from V and 7 bases from J, the gap between germline ends came to 12 bases.

The genes are TRBV20-1 and TRBJ2-6; tentatively, D is TRBD1 (5 bases). V was cut by 1 base and J by 7 bases, with 11 bases left in between. This CDR3 is 14 amino acids long. Germline V gives CDR1 DFQATT, CDR2 SNEGSKA (reference sequence). CDR3 in amino acids: CSARGVQVANVLTF. The DNA for the CDR3 is TGCAGTGCTAGAGGCGTACAGGTAGCCAACGTCCTGACTTTC.

Points on this clonotype: At one boundary the junction diverges from the germline segment, which might be a read error. V is TRBV7-7 and J is TRBJ1-1, with D uncertain. Germline V CDR1 and CDR2: SSHAT, FNYEAQ (reference sequence). The CDR3 loop spans 13 amino acids. CDR3: CASSLSENTEAFF. Here the CDR3 DNA reads TGTGCTAGCAGCTTATCAGAAAACACTGAAGCTTTCTTT. The full variable domain, with the rest looked up from reference TRBV7-7 and TRBJ1-1, is GAGVSQSPRYKVTKRGQDVTLRCDPISSHATLYWYQQALGQGPEFLTYFNYEAQPDKSGLPSDRFSAERPEGSISTLTIQRTEQRDSAMYRCASSLSENTEAFFGQGTRLTVV.

This rearrangement joins TRBV11-2 to TRBJ2-3; tentatively, D is TRBD2 (6 bases). This CDR3 comprises 15 residues. Deletions cut 2 bases from V and 2 bases from J, with 11 bases between. Looked up from germline, CDR1 is SGHAT and CDR2 is FQNNGV. CDR3 sequence reads: CASSLTWDFTDTQYF. CDR3 nucleotides: TGTGCCAGCAGCTTAACATGGGACTTCACAGATACGCAGTATTTT. The full variable domain, completed using reference TRBV11-2 and TRBJ2-3, is EAGVAQSPRYKIIEKRQSVAFWCNPISGHATLYWYQQILGQGPKLLIQFQNNGVVDDSQLPKDRFSAERLKGVDSTLKIQPAKLEDSAVYLCASSLTWDFTDTQYFGPGTRLTVL.

The chain joins TRBV11-2 to TRBJ2-1; D may correspond to TRBD1 or TRBD2 (5 bases each). The CDR3 is 15 amino acids. The germline gives CDR1 SGHAT, CDR2 FQNNGV. V lost 5 bases, J lost 1 base, and 12 bases lay in between. The CDR3: CASSGGAASYNEQFF. The CDR3 DNA is TGTGCCAGCAGCGGGGGAGCGGCATCCTACAATGAGCAGTTCTTC.

This clonotype has a handful of counts. The V gene is TRBV20-1, the J gene TRBJ2-1; unclear D gene. In germline, CDR1 is DFQATT, CDR2 SNEGSKA (reference sequence). This CDR3 has 13 residues. The V end was cut by 4 bases, the J end by 4 bases, with 11 bases between. In DNA, the CDR3 is TGCAGTGCTATGGCCACGGTATACAATGAGCAGTTCTTC. It translates to CSAMATVYNEQFF.

The chain combines TRBV20-1 with TRBJ2-7; a possible D gene is TRBD1 (6 bases). The CDR3 contains 14 residues. Germline V CDR1 and CDR2: DFQATT, SNEGSKA (reference sequence). V was pared by 2 bases and J by 6 bases, with 17 bases between. The CDR3 loop is CSARSPGPGAEQYF. For the CDR3, the DNA is TGCAGTGCTAGATCCCCGGGGCCAGGGGCCGAGCAGTACTTC.

A single count supports this clonotype. The chain uses TRBV7-2 and TRBJ2-6; TRBD1 matches 9 bases. Per germline, CDR1 SGHTA and CDR2 FQGNSA. The CDR3 loop spans 16 amino acids. J gave up 2 bases and V 5 bases, and 4 bases lay outside the gene matches. The CDR3 coding sequence is TGTGCCAGCAGCACAGGGACAGGGACTGGGGCCAACGTCCTGACTTTC. The encoded protein is CASSTGTGTGANVLTF.

This sequence joins TRBV10-3 and TRBJ1-1, with a tentative D call TRBD1 (5 bases). The CDR3 totals 13 residues. Germline CDR1 ENHRY, CDR2 SYGVKD. V was cut by 7 bases and J by 0 bases, with 9 bases left in between. The chain's CDR3 is CAIKDSVNTEAFF. As DNA, the CDR3 is TGTGCCATCAAAGACAGTGTGAACACTGAAGCTTTCTTT.

V usage is TRBV12-3 or TRBV12-4 and J usage is TRBJ2-1; D unclear. With 4 bases removed from V and 7 bases from J, the gap between germline ends came to 8 bases. The CDR3 is made up of 12 amino acids. CDR3 DNA: TGTGCCAGCAGTTATTCAGCTAATGAGCAGTTCTTC. It encodes CASSYSANEQFF.

The table lists this clonotype with a few counts. The chain couples TRBV7-2 to TRBJ2-7; D unresolved. This CDR3 comprises 12 residues. The V gene lost 3 bases and the J gene lost 0 bases, with 3 bases spanning the gap. The germline gives CDR1 SGHTA, CDR2 FQGNSA. Written as DNA, the CDR3 is TGTGCCAGCAGCTTTTCCTCCTACGAGCAGTACTTC. It codes for CASSFSSYEQYF.

CDR3 amino acids: CSARLAGAYEQYF. The DNA of the CDR3 is TGCAGTGCACGTCTAGCGGGGGCTTACGAGCAGTACTTC. This chain links TRBV20-1 with TRBJ2-7; 10 nucleotides align to TRBD2. Trimming cost V 6 bases and J 4 bases; bases outside gene matches: 6. Germline CDR1 DFQATT, CDR2 SNEGSKA (reference sequence). CDR3 length: 13 residues.

The chain joins TRBV7-9 to TRBJ1-1; D is possibly TRBD1 (5 bases). The CDR3 runs to 13 residues. Looked up from germline, CDR1 is SEHNR and CDR2 is FQNEAQ (reference sequence). Trimming removed 5 bases from V and 4 bases from J, with 11 bases in between. As DNA, the CDR3 is TGTGCCAGCAGCCTACAGGTACGCACTGAAGCTTTCTTT. Translated: CASSLQVRTEAFF.

This chain uses TRBV18 with TRBJ2-7; no firm D call. Germline-derived CDR1 and CDR2 are KGHSH and LQKENI. V lost 6 bases to trimming and J lost 0 bases, with 15 bases between them. The CDR3 has 15 residues. CDR3 sequence (DNA): TGTGCCAGCTCCCGGAACCCCCTAAGCTCCTACGAGCAGTACTTC. Its protein product is CASSRNPLSSYEQYF.

The rearrangement uses TRBV20-1 and TRBJ2-3; D gene ambiguous. V lost 5 bases to trimming and J lost 5 bases, with 5 bases between them. The length of the CDR3 is 10 residues. Germline V lookup: CDR1 DFQATT, CDR2 SNEGSKA (reference sequence). CDR3 in amino acids: CSAERDTQYF. The CDR3 DNA sequence: TGCAGTGCTGAGAGAGATACGCAGTATTTT.

V and J are TRBV7-2 and TRBJ2-3, with 9 bases fitting TRBD2. The CDR3 is made up of 16 amino acids. Germline V gene data show CDR1 as SGHTA and CDR2 as FQGNSA. J was trimmed by 6 bases and V by 2 bases; bases with no gene match: 9. The CDR3, as DNA: TGTGCCAGCAGCTTACCAGCGGGGGGCCCCCAGGATACGCAGTATTTT. Translating gives CASSLPAGGPQDTQYF.

The chain links TRBV7-2 to TRBJ2-7, with TRBD1 matching 8 bases. The CDR3 has 14 residues. V lost 7 bases and J lost 4; bases outside the gene matches: 9. Germline V gene sequence: CDR1 SGHTA, CDR2 FQGNSA. The CDR3 DNA follows: TGTGCCAGCAACCCGCAGGGGGCCGGTTACGAGCAGTACTTC. Amino acids: CASNPQGAGYEQYF. Full variable domain (rest looked up from reference TRBV7-2 and TRBJ2-7): GAGVSQSPSNKVTEKGKDVELRCDPISGHTALYWYRQSLGQGLEFLIYFQGNSAPDKSGLPSDRFSAERTGGSVSTLTIQRTQQEDSAVYLCASNPQGAGYEQYFGPGTRLTVT.

V usage is TRBV7-3 and J usage is TRBJ1-2; TRBD1 matches at 7 bases. The CDR3 contains 14 residues. Germline CDR1 is SGHTA and CDR2 is FQGTGA. Trimming took 3 bases from V and 4 from J; bases not matched to a gene: 5. CDR3 DNA sequence: TGTGCCAGCAGCTTGGAGGGACAGTGCTATGGCTACACCTTC. Translating it yields CASSLEGQCYGYTF.

This chain joins TRBV28 and TRBJ1-5, with D possibly matching TRBD1 (5 bases). CDR1 is MDHEN and CDR2 is SYDVKM in the germline V gene. V shed 8 bases and J shed 1 base, with 18 bases lying between them. CDR3 length equals 16 residues. CDR3 residues: CASYESGHRSNQPQHF. Written as DNA, the CDR3 is TGTGCCAGCTATGAATCTGGACACAGGAGCAATCAGCCCCAGCATTTT.

The V call is TRBV15, the J call TRBJ2-5; D is unclear. The CDR3 contains 16 residues. Trimming pared 0 bases from V and 4 bases from J, leaving 15 bases between. Germline CDR1 is LNHNV and CDR2 is YYDKDF (reference sequence). The CDR3 region is CATSRDGPNEAETQYF. The CDR3 region has the DNA TGTGCCACCAGCAGAGACGGACCAAACGAGGCAGAGACCCAGTACTTC.

The chain is built from TRBV4-3 and TRBJ2-5; the D is unclear. Germline V CDR1 and CDR2: LGHNA, YSLEER. The CDR3 sequence is 14 residues long. The V end was cut by 0 bases, the J end by 5 bases, with 10 bases between. This chain's CDR3 is CASSQDRWGETQYF. Written as DNA, the CDR3 is TGCGCCAGCAGCCAAGATCGATGGGGTGAGACCCAGTACTTC.

In this sample, this clonotype turned up a few times. V and J are TRBV20-1 and TRBJ1-1; D gene unclear. V was shortened by 0 bases and J by 0 bases, with 11 bases between the two germline ends. Germline CDR1 reads DFQATT; CDR2 reads SNEGSKA (reference sequence). The CDR3 consists of 15 residues. DNA for the CDR3: TGCAGTGCTAGAGATCTTTGGGCCTTGAACACTGAAGCTTTCTTT. Translating it yields CSARDLWALNTEAFF.